One and the same sample provided the 30 T cell receptor beta chains below, sequenced in a study of vaccination and CD4 T cells after COVID-19. The assay that was used to sequence DNA from cultured CD4+ T cells was the Oncomine TCR Beta short-read assay. One entry per CDR3 protein results from TCRdb running MiXCR on the PCR reads. The top ten clones hold approximately 7.8% of a sample with over 14,000 distinct CDR3 sequences, 52% of them seen once. Treatment in this sample: roughly ten-day PBMC culture with coronavirus spike peptide pools or control peptides (ViraFEST assay). The antigens for these receptors are not known. Material for sequencing was CD4+ T cells from blood, cultured in vitro. The receptors originated from a human donor who had recovered from COVID-19.

The chain has TRBV20-1 and TRBJ2-7; TRBD2 matches 12 bases. Germline loops: CDR1 DFQATT, CDR2 SNEGSKA (reference sequence). V shed 1 base and J 7 bases; nucleotides not matched to a gene: 14. The CDR3 sequence is 17 residues long. CDR3 coding DNA: TGCAGTGCTAGAGTCCCTGAGGCTAGCGGGAGGGCCCATGAGCAGTACTTC. Protein sequence: CSARVPEASGRAHEQYF.

The chain joins TRBV19 to TRBJ2-7; tentatively, D is TRBD1 (6 bases). With 6 bases removed from V and 1 base from J, the gap between germline ends came to 10 bases. The CDR3 consists of 13 residues. Germline CDR1 is LNHDA and CDR2 is SQIVND (reference sequence). DNA for the CDR3: TGTGCCAGTAGCCAGACAGGTTCCTACGAGCAGTACTTC. Protein sequence: CASSQTGSYEQYF.

The V and J genes are TRBV24-1 and TRBJ2-1; 10 bases are shared with TRBD2. The CDR3 extends over 14 amino acids. Germline V CDR1 and CDR2: KGHDR, SFDVKD. The V gene end was trimmed by 5 bases and the J gene end by 7 bases; junction bases not matched to a gene: 4. The CDR3 sequence is CATSVTSGKNEQFF. CDR3 nucleotides: TGTGCCACCAGTGTTACTAGCGGGAAGAATGAGCAGTTCTTC.

The rearrangement links TRBV5-4 to TRBJ1-2; 9 bases are shared with TRBD1. This CDR3 has 13 residues. Germline V gene lookup returns CDR1 SGHNT and CDR2 YYREEE (reference sequence). Trimming at V came to 3 bases and at J to 8 bases, leaving 5 bases not matched to a gene. The CDR3 DNA reads TGTGCCAGCAGCTCCTACAGGGGGCAGGGCTACACCTTC. Its protein product is CASSSYRGQGYTF.

The V call is TRBV12-3 or TRBV12-4, the J call TRBJ1-2, with no clear D. The CDR3 covers 16 residues. The V gene lost 1 base and the J gene lost 0 bases, with 12 bases spanning the gap. Here the CDR3 DNA reads TGTGCCAGCAGTTTAGGCAGGCGCCCGACTAACTATGGCTACACCTTC. Amino acid sequence: CASSLGRRPTNYGYTF.

This clonotype appeared a single time. The genes are TRBV19 and TRBJ1-2, with D perhaps TRBD1 (5 bases). From germline, CDR1 is LNHDA and CDR2 SQIVND (reference sequence). V lost 3 bases and J 8 bases, leaving 10 bases between the germline ends. CDR3 length: 12 residues. For the CDR3, the DNA is TGTGCCAGTAGTATGGGGGGGGGAGGCTACACCTTC. It encodes CASSMGGGGYTF.

The chain uses TRBV20-1 and TRBJ2-5; 12 bases are shared with TRBD1. The CDR3 has 15 residues. The V and J ends lost 3 bases and 6 bases, in that order; junction bases with no gene match: 8. Germline V CDR1 and CDR2: DFQATT, SNEGSKA (reference sequence). CDR3 in DNA: TGCAGTGCTAGTCTGGGACAGGGGGCCGAAAAGACCCAGTACTTC. Protein sequence: CSASLGQGAEKTQYF.

In its sample, this clonotype was seen a few times. This chain's CDR3 is CASSGLETQYF. The CDR3 coding sequence is TGTGCCTCCTCGGGCCTTGAGACGCAGTATTTT. The chain combines TRBV30 with TRBJ2-3, with D unclear. V was shortened by 7 bases and J by 9 bases, with 14 bases between the two germline ends. Germline V CDR1 and CDR2: GTSNPN, SVGIG (reference sequence). This CDR3 contains 11 residues.

The chain uses TRBV6-1 and TRBJ2-5, with D tentatively TRBD1 (5 bases). Germline assignment: CDR1 MNHNS and CDR2 SASEGT. This CDR3 is 15 amino acids long. The V end was cut by 4 bases, the J end by 6 bases, with 18 bases between. The CDR3 nucleotides read TGTGCCAGCAGTGTTCAAAGGGGTGCAACGAAGACCCAGTACTTC. Protein: CASSVQRGATKTQYF.

This clonotype has only a few counts. The chain uses TRBV2 and TRBJ2-2; weak D call: TRBD2 (6 bases). CDR3 length equals 14 residues. Per germline, CDR1 SNHLY and CDR2 FYNNEI. Trimming left V 8 bases short and J 1 base short, with 11 bases between. CDR3 bases: TGTGCCAGCCGAATTAGCGGGAACACCGGGGAGCTGTTTTTT. Translating it yields CASRISGNTGELFF.

CDR3 nucleotides: TGTGCCAGCAGCTGGGAGAGGGGTTACGAGCAGTACTTC. It is translated as CASSWERGYEQYF. This sequence joins TRBV7-9 and TRBJ2-7, with D perhaps TRBD1 or TRBD2 (5 bases each). The ends were cut back, 4 bases at V and 4 bases at J, with 11 bases in the middle. This CDR3 comprises 13 residues. Germline CDR1 reads SEHNR; CDR2 reads FQNEAQ (reference sequence).

CDR3 protein: CASSFVTGNTGELFF. The CDR3 DNA sequence: TGTGCCAGCAGTTTCGTGACAGGAAACACCGGGGAGCTGTTTTTT. The V call is TRBV27, the J call TRBJ2-2, with D possibly TRBD1 on 6 matching bases. V was trimmed by 3 bases and J by 2 bases, leaving 10 bases between them. CDR1 and CDR2 (germline): MNHEY, SMNVEV (reference sequence). The CDR3 is 15 amino acids.

CDR3 sequence (DNA): TGCGCCAGCAGCCAACTCCTTGCAGGGCATAGAGGTGGCTACACCTTC. Translating gives CASSQLLAGHRGGYTF. The V and J genes are TRBV4-1 and TRBJ1-2; TRBD1 might be the D (5 bases). CDR1 is MGHRA, CDR2 YSYEKL, per germline. The CDR3 has 16 amino acids. V gave up 2 bases and J gave up 7 bases, with 20 bases separating them.

This sequence joins TRBV6-1 and TRBJ2-7; TRBD1 matches at 10 bases. V dropped 5 bases and J dropped 4; count of bases not matched to a gene: 5. Germline CDR1 and CDR2: MNHNS and SASEGT. There are 14 residues in the CDR3. This CDR3 reads CASSTPGQGYEQYF. In DNA form, the CDR3 reads TGTGCCAGCAGTACCCCGGGACAGGGGTACGAGCAGTACTTC.

The chain employs TRBV12-3 or TRBV12-4 and TRBJ2-2; D call uncertain. The CDR3 runs to 15 residues. V was pared by 5 bases and J by 4 bases, with 14 bases between. The CDR3 loop is CASSDRRVPTGELFF. CDR3 in DNA: TGTGCCAGCAGTGATAGACGGGTCCCCACCGGGGAGCTGTTTTTT.

This clonotype came up a few times. The V and J genes are TRBV18 and TRBJ1-1; D not resolved. Deletions cut 3 bases from V and 0 bases from J, with 14 bases between. The CDR3 contains 16 residues. The germline V gene encodes CDR1 KGHSH and CDR2 LQKENI. The CDR3: CASSPPSVFLNTEAFF. In DNA, the CDR3 is TGTGCCAGCTCACCCCCCTCGGTGTTCCTGAACACTGAAGCTTTCTTT.

There are a few counts of this clonotype. The rearrangement joins TRBV11-2 to TRBJ1-1, with D perhaps TRBD1 (6 bases). The germline V and J ends were trimmed by 5 bases and 0 bases, with 16 bases remaining between them. Germline V gene lookup returns CDR1 SGHAT and CDR2 FQNNGV. The CDR3 sequence is 16 residues long. The CDR3 DNA is TGTGCCAGCAGCCTTTCGGGCACAGGGTTGAACACTGAAGCTTTCTTT. Translated: CASSLSGTGLNTEAFF.

The rearrangement links TRBV12-3 or TRBV12-4 to TRBJ2-5; D possibly corresponds to TRBD1 (6 bases). The CDR3 totals 15 residues. Trimming removed 0 bases at V and 5 bases at J, with 13 bases between. This CDR3 is CASSLAAQGMETQYF. The CDR3, as DNA: TGTGCCAGCAGTTTAGCGGCACAGGGTATGGAGACCCAGTACTTC.

This clonotype was seen only a few times. This sequence joins TRBV10-3 and TRBJ2-5; 11 bases line up with TRBD2. CDR3 length equals 16 residues. Germline CDR1 ENHRY, CDR2 SYGVKD. V gave up 6 bases and J gave up 1 base; unmatched junction bases: 7. In DNA, the CDR3 is TGTGCCATCAGGACGGAGACTAGCGGGACCCAAGAGACCCAGTACTTC. Protein product: CAIRTETSGTQETQYF.

This chain joins TRBV4-2 and TRBJ2-6; TRBD1 aligns across 9 bases. CDR1 and CDR2 from the germline V gene are LGHNA and YNFKEQ. The length of the CDR3 is 19 residues. J lost 0 bases, V lost 2 bases, and 8 bases had no gene match. The CDR3 here is CASSQLKRTGDSGANVLTF. Here the CDR3 DNA reads TGTGCCAGCAGCCAACTGAAGCGGACAGGGGACTCTGGGGCCAACGTCCTGACTTTC.

By sample fraction, this clonotype is large. The chain combines TRBV10-1 with TRBJ2-1; D might be TRBD1 or TRBD2, each matching 6 bases. The CDR3 runs to 16 residues. Germline values: CDR1 WNHNN, CDR2 SYGVQD (reference sequence). Trimming removed 0 bases at V and 2 bases at J, with 11 bases between. Here the CDR3 DNA reads TGCGCCAGCAGTGAGTCACAGGGAGGAACCTACAATGAGCAGTTCTTC. Translated: CASSESQGGTYNEQFF.

This clonotype turned up a few times. The chain is built from TRBV24-1 and TRBJ1-1; a possible D gene is TRBD1 (6 bases). The CDR3 loop spans 14 amino acids. Germline V lookup: CDR1 KGHDR, CDR2 SFDVKD. V was trimmed by 4 bases and J by 3 bases, leaving 11 bases between them. CDR3 sequence (DNA): TGTGCCACCAGTGAGGGGGCAGGGTACACTGAAGCTTTCTTT. Residues: CATSEGAGYTEAFF.

This clonotype was observed a few times. This rearrangement joins TRBV28 to TRBJ1-5, with D unclear. The CDR3 consists of 14 residues. Germline CDR1 reads MDHEN; CDR2 reads SYDVKM. Trimming pared 7 bases from V and 3 bases from J, leaving 13 bases between. Here the CDR3 reads CASTPVRYNQPQHF. CDR3 nucleotides: TGTGCCAGCACCCCGGTCAGATACAATCAGCCCCAGCATTTT.

This clonotype was counted only a few times. The V gene is TRBV6-5, the J gene TRBJ2-7, with D perhaps being TRBD1 or TRBD2 (6 bases each). CDR1 is MNHEY, CDR2 SVGAGI, per germline. The CDR3 spans 16 residues. V lost 4 bases and J lost 6, with 22 bases in between. The CDR3 region has the DNA TGTGCCAGCAGTTCCCCACGTCGTGGGGGGCAGGGCGAGCAGTACTTC. Its protein is CASSSPRRGGQGEQYF.

Only a few counts were recorded for this clonotype. The chain links TRBV7-9 to TRBJ2-5, with D possibly matching TRBD1 (5 bases). Germline V gene data show CDR1 as SEHNR and CDR2 as FQNEAQ (reference sequence). The CDR3 runs to 15 residues. The ends were cut back, 1 base at V and 5 bases at J, with 14 bases in the middle. The CDR3 coding sequence is TGTGCCAGCAGCTTAGGGGCTGGGGCAGGGGAGACCCAGTACTTC. Translating it yields CASSLGAGAGETQYF.

This clonotype was seen a handful of times. This chain uses TRBV11-3 with TRBJ1-1; 7 bases line up with TRBD1. The V gene's germline CDR1 is SGHNT and CDR2 YENEEA. V was pared by 5 bases and J by 12 bases, with 9 bases of the junction left unmatched. This CDR3 is 12 amino acids long. CDR3 amino acids: CASSLNRGRTFF. The DNA of the CDR3 is TGTGCCAGCAGCCTTAACAGGGGTAGAACTTTCTTT.

This sequence joins TRBV20-1 and TRBJ1-3, with 10 bases aligning to TRBD1. This CDR3 is built from 16 residues. CDR1 and CDR2 from the germline V gene are DFQATT and SNEGSKA (reference sequence). The J segment lost 4 bases and the V segment lost 5 bases, leaving 11 bases of the junction unmatched. For the CDR3, the DNA is TGCAGTGCTGGGGGACAGGGGATGAGGGGCGGAAACACCATATATTTT. Encoded protein: CSAGGQGMRGGNTIYF.

This sequence joins TRBV15 and TRBJ1-3; tentatively, D is TRBD1 (5 bases). The germline V gene has CDR1 LNHNV and CDR2 YYDKDF (reference sequence). This CDR3 is built from 15 residues. V dropped 0 bases and J dropped 8 bases, with 14 bases sitting between them. Here the CDR3 DNA reads TGTGCCACCAGCAGAGATCACGTGGGGCCGGACACCATATATTTT. This translates into CATSRDHVGPDTIYF. The full variable domain, its missing parts supplied by reference TRBV15 and TRBJ1-3, is DAMVIQNPRYQVTQFGKPVTLSCSQTLNHNVMYWYQQKSSQAPKLLFHYYDKDFNNEADTPDNFQSRRPNTSFCFLDIRSPGLGDTAMYLCATSRDHVGPDTIYFGEGSWLTVV.

The chain recombines TRBV11-3 with TRBJ2-3; 7 bases match TRBD1. V lost 9 bases and J lost 4; bases outside the gene matches: 13. CDR3 length: 15 residues. The germline CDR1 and CDR2 sequences are SGHNT and YENEEA. The CDR3 nucleotides are TGTGCCAGTGGCGAAGGGGGCGGCAGATCAGATACGCAGTATTTT. Residues: CASGEGGGRSDTQYF. Looking up the rest from reference TRBV11-3 and TRBJ2-3 gives the full variable domain: EAGVVQSPRYKIIEKKQPVAFWCNPISGHNTLYWYLQNLGQGPELLIRYENEEAVDDSQLPKDRFSAERLKGVDSTLKIQPAELGDSAVYLCASGEGGGRSDTQYFGPGTRLTVL.

A single count supports this clonotype. The chain joins TRBV27 to TRBJ1-2; a weak D match, TRBD1 (5 bases). V was trimmed by 6 bases and J by 4 bases, leaving 18 bases between them. In germline, CDR1 is MNHEY, CDR2 SMNVEV (reference sequence). This CDR3 has 15 amino acids. The CDR3 here is CASRVGWGLSYGYTF. CDR3 coding DNA: TGTGCCAGCAGGGTGGGGTGGGGCCTAAGCTATGGCTACACCTTC.